The rows below give T cell receptor beta chains drawn from one sample of a study of a mutant IDH1 vaccine in newly diagnosed glioma. Antigen specificity for these receptors is unknown. The repertoire was sequenced with immunoSEQ multiplex PCR; TCRdb's copy has only in-frame clones and lacks some. The sample consists of about 120,000 clones, around three quarters of them appearing once. Here the sequenced sample was PBMCs, taken from a glioma patient whose treatment included an IDH1 peptide vaccine. These receptors all come from a middle-aged man with glioma. Each CDR3 is given with its conserved first and last residue. Each record gives: V gene, clone size, CDR3 length, J gene, D gene, CDR3 protein, CDR3 DNA. D genes are given only for firm matches. Where a row states a size, it is once, few, many or the class of an expanded clone; other rows omit it.

v_call: TRBV27; clone_size: few; cdr3_length: 15; j_call: TRBJ1-1; d_call: TRBD1; cdr3_aa: CASSSSPGQGRVAFF; cdr3_nt: TGTGCCAGCAGTTCTTCACCGGGACAGGGTAGGGTCGCTTTCTTT
v_call: TRBV15; clone_size: NA; cdr3_length: 15; j_call: TRBJ2-2; d_call: NA; cdr3_aa: CATNLGGPNTGELFF; cdr3_nt: TGTGCCACCAACCTTGGTGGTCCGAACACCGGGGAGCTGTTTTTT
v_call: TRBV6-4; clone_size: NA; cdr3_length: 15; j_call: TRBJ2-1; d_call: NA; cdr3_aa: CASSEQESSYNEQFF; cdr3_nt: TGTGCCAGCAGTGAGCAGGAGAGCTCCTACAATGAGCAGTTCTTC
v_call: TRBV25-1; clone_size: NA; cdr3_length: 13; j_call: TRBJ2-5; d_call: NA; cdr3_aa: CASSETGRETQYF; cdr3_nt: TGTGCCAGCAGTGAAACAGGGAGAGAGACCCAGTACTTC
v_call: TRBV28; clone_size: once; cdr3_length: 14; j_call: TRBJ2-7; d_call: NA; cdr3_aa: CASSFPGASYEQYF; cdr3_nt: TGTGCCAGCAGTTTTCCGGGGGCCTCCTACGAGCAGTACTTC
v_call: TRBV21-1; clone_size: NA; cdr3_length: 15; j_call: TRBJ1-1; d_call: NA; cdr3_aa: CASSKVVGQPERAFF; cdr3_nt: TGTGCCAGCAGCAAAGTAGTGGGACAGCCGGAACGGGCTTTCTTT
v_call: TRBV7-2; clone_size: few; cdr3_length: 13; j_call: TRBJ2-4; d_call: NA; cdr3_aa: CASSSGGKNIQYF; cdr3_nt: TGTGCCAGCAGCTCAGGAGGCAAAAACATTCAGTACTTC
v_call: TRBV5-4; clone_size: NA; cdr3_length: 14; j_call: TRBJ2-5; d_call: NA; cdr3_aa: CASSLPQPPGTQYF; cdr3_nt: TGTGCCAGCAGCTTGCCGCAGCCCCCCGGGACCCAGTACTTC
v_call: TRBV18; clone_size: NA; cdr3_length: 15; j_call: TRBJ1-1; d_call: TRBD1; cdr3_aa: CASSPRGDRVTEAFF; cdr3_nt: TGTGCCAGCTCACCAAGGGGGGACAGGGTCACTGAAGCTTTCTTT
v_call: TRBV10-3; clone_size: once; cdr3_length: 15; j_call: TRBJ2-3; d_call: NA; cdr3_aa: CATGSLGPSTDTQYF; cdr3_nt: TGTGCCACGGGTTCGCTTGGACCATCCACAGATACGCAGTATTTT
v_call: TRBV11-2; clone_size: NA; cdr3_length: 15; j_call: TRBJ1-4; d_call: NA; cdr3_aa: CASSLDSATNEKLFF; cdr3_nt: TGTGCCAGCAGCCTCGACAGTGCAACTAATGAAAAACTGTTTTTT
v_call: TRBV6-5; clone_size: once; cdr3_length: 12; j_call: TRBJ2-7; d_call: NA; cdr3_aa: CASKAGLHEQYF; cdr3_nt: TGTGCCAGCAAGGCGGGGCTCCACGAGCAGTACTTC
v_call: TRBV5-1; clone_size: NA; cdr3_length: 15; j_call: TRBJ1-1; d_call: TRBD1; cdr3_aa: CASSFQGQPNTEAFF; cdr3_nt: TGCGCCAGCAGCTTTCAGGGACAGCCAAACACTGAAGCTTTCTTT
v_call: TRBV27; clone_size: NA; cdr3_length: 12; j_call: TRBJ1-6; d_call: NA; cdr3_aa: CASTRQNSPLHF; cdr3_nt: TGTGCCAGCACCCGACAGAATTCACCCCTCCACTTT
v_call: TRBV29-1; clone_size: NA; cdr3_length: 14; j_call: TRBJ1-1; d_call: NA; cdr3_aa: CSVEGQGWLTEAFF; cdr3_nt: TGCAGCGTTGAAGGTCAGGGATGGCTCACTGAAGCTTTCTTT
v_call: TRBV18; clone_size: NA; cdr3_length: 16; j_call: TRBJ2-1; d_call: NA; cdr3_aa: CASSPPWALLYNEQFF; cdr3_nt: TGTGCCAGCTCACCCCCGTGGGCGCTACTCTACAATGAGCAGTTCTTC
v_call: TRBV13; clone_size: NA; cdr3_length: 17; j_call: TRBJ2-1; d_call: TRBD1; cdr3_aa: CASSTGQGDSVYNEQFF; cdr3_nt: TGTGCCAGCAGCACCGGACAGGGCGATTCCGTCTACAATGAGCAGTTCTTC
v_call: TRBV18; clone_size: NA; cdr3_length: 14; j_call: TRBJ1-4; d_call: TRBD1; cdr3_aa: CASSPADRVEKLFF; cdr3_nt: TGTGCCAGCTCACCCGCCGACAGGGTAGAAAAACTGTTTTTT
v_call: TRBV4-3; clone_size: NA; cdr3_length: 14; j_call: TRBJ1-2; d_call: TRBD1; cdr3_aa: CASSLRQGDYGYTF; cdr3_nt: TGCGCCAGCAGCCTCCGACAGGGGGACTATGGCTACACCTTC
v_call: TRBV10-3; clone_size: NA; cdr3_length: 16; j_call: TRBJ1-5; d_call: TRBD1; cdr3_aa: CAISPTGQVGNQPQHF; cdr3_nt: TGTGCCATCAGTCCCACCGGACAGGTAGGGAATCAGCCCCAGCATTTT
v_call: TRBV5-6; clone_size: NA; cdr3_length: 15; j_call: TRBJ2-6; d_call: NA; cdr3_aa: CASSLGPRGANVLTF; cdr3_nt: TGTGCCAGCAGCTTGGGACCACGGGGGGCCAACGTCCTGACTTTC
v_call: TRBV14; clone_size: NA; cdr3_length: 14; j_call: TRBJ1-1; d_call: TRBD1; cdr3_aa: CASSPTGLNTEAFF; cdr3_nt: TGTGCCAGCAGCCCGACAGGGCTTAACACTGAAGCTTTCTTT
v_call: TRBV15; clone_size: few; cdr3_length: 13; j_call: TRBJ1-1; d_call: TRBD1; cdr3_aa: CATSRVADRDRLF; cdr3_nt: TGTGCCACCAGCAGAGTCGCCGACAGGGACCGCCTGTTT
v_call: TRBV19; clone_size: NA; cdr3_length: 16; j_call: TRBJ2-3; d_call: NA; cdr3_aa: CASSSKGSGSTDTQYF; cdr3_nt: TGTGCCAGTAGTAGTAAAGGGAGCGGAAGCACAGATACGCAGTATTTT
v_call: TRBV7-2; clone_size: NA; cdr3_length: 16; j_call: TRBJ1-2; d_call: NA; cdr3_aa: CASSLAMAGQNYGYTF; cdr3_nt: TGTGCCAGCAGCTTAGCGATGGCAGGGCAGAACTATGGCTACACCTTC
v_call: TRBV6-5; clone_size: NA; cdr3_length: 14; j_call: TRBJ1-1; d_call: TRBD1; cdr3_aa: CASSDRGRNTEAFF; cdr3_nt: TGTGCCAGCAGTGACAGGGGTAGAAACACTGAAGCTTTCTTT
v_call: TRBV10-3; clone_size: NA; cdr3_length: 14; j_call: TRBJ2-7; d_call: TRBD1; cdr3_aa: CASRTGGNSYEQYF; cdr3_nt: TGTGCCAGCCGGACAGGGGGGAACTCCTACGAGCAGTACTTC
v_call: TRBV10-1; clone_size: NA; cdr3_length: 12; j_call: TRBJ1-2; d_call: TRBD1; cdr3_aa: CASSAGGYGYTF; cdr3_nt: TGCGCCAGCAGTGCAGGGGGATATGGCTACACCTTC
v_call: TRBV6-6; clone_size: NA; cdr3_length: 11; j_call: TRBJ1-5; d_call: NA; cdr3_aa: CASSWGQPQHF; cdr3_nt: TGTGCCAGCAGTTGGGGACAGCCCCAGCATTTT
v_call: TRBV5-4; clone_size: NA; cdr3_length: 14; j_call: TRBJ1-2; d_call: TRBD1; cdr3_aa: CASTWTGGGYGYTF; cdr3_nt: TGTGCCAGCACCTGGACAGGGGGAGGATATGGCTACACCTTC
v_call: TRBV12-5; clone_size: NA; cdr3_length: 16; j_call: TRBJ2-1; d_call: NA; cdr3_aa: CASGPVGVANYNEQFF; cdr3_nt: TGTGCTAGTGGTCCCGTTGGGGTCGCTAACTACAATGAGCAGTTCTTC
v_call: TRBV13; clone_size: NA; cdr3_length: 12; j_call: TRBJ2-5; d_call: NA; cdr3_aa: CASSLVFETQYF; cdr3_nt: TGTGCCAGCAGCTTAGTTTTCGAGACCCAGTACTTC
v_call: TRBV11-2; clone_size: NA; cdr3_length: 13; j_call: TRBJ2-7; d_call: NA; cdr3_aa: CASSRGQSYEQYF; cdr3_nt: TGTGCCAGCAGCCGGGGCCAATCCTACGAGCAGTACTTC
v_call: TRBV6-6; clone_size: NA; cdr3_length: 11; j_call: TRBJ2-7; d_call: NA; cdr3_aa: CASSQAYEQYF; cdr3_nt: TGTGCCAGCAGCCAAGCCTACGAGCAGTACTTC
v_call: TRBV7-8; clone_size: NA; cdr3_length: 14; j_call: TRBJ2-5; d_call: NA; cdr3_aa: CASSFGSVRETQYF; cdr3_nt: TGTGCCAGCAGCTTCGGGTCTGTTAGGGAGACCCAGTACTTC
v_call: TRBV5-4; clone_size: NA; cdr3_length: 14; j_call: TRBJ1-2; d_call: NA; cdr3_aa: CASSLQQGLSGYTF; cdr3_nt: TGTGCCAGCAGCTTGCAACAGGGACTCTCTGGCTACACCTTC
v_call: TRBV2; clone_size: once; cdr3_length: 15; j_call: TRBJ1-2; d_call: TRBD1; cdr3_aa: CASSEENRGPYGYTF; cdr3_nt: TGTGCCAGCAGTGAGGAAAACAGGGGCCCCTATGGCTACACCTTC
v_call: TRBV7-9; clone_size: NA; cdr3_length: 16; j_call: TRBJ1-2; d_call: NA; cdr3_aa: CASSLEWPQMNYGYTF; cdr3_nt: TGTGCCAGCAGCCTAGAGTGGCCGCAAATGAACTATGGCTACACCTTC
v_call: TRBV18; clone_size: once; cdr3_length: 18; j_call: TRBJ2-6; d_call: TRBD1; cdr3_aa: CASSPLGTGAGGANVLTF; cdr3_nt: TGTGCCAGCTCACCCCTCGGGACAGGGGCTGGTGGGGCCAACGTCCTGACTTTC
v_call: TRBV5-1; clone_size: NA; cdr3_length: 12; j_call: TRBJ2-3; d_call: NA; cdr3_aa: CASSFTRDTQYF; cdr3_nt: TGCGCCAGCAGCTTCACCAGAGATACGCAGTATTTT
v_call: TRBV10-3; clone_size: few; cdr3_length: 16; j_call: TRBJ1-1; d_call: NA; cdr3_aa: CAISDIPAGLNTEAFF; cdr3_nt: TGTGCCATCAGTGATATCCCGGCAGGGTTGAACACTGAAGCTTTCTTT
v_call: TRBV11-2; clone_size: few; cdr3_length: 16; j_call: TRBJ2-1; d_call: TRBD2; cdr3_aa: CASSSKLAGAYNEQFF; cdr3_nt: TGTGCCAGCAGCTCGAAACTAGCGGGGGCCTACAATGAGCAGTTCTTC
v_call: TRBV7-2; clone_size: few; cdr3_length: 13; j_call: TRBJ1-2; d_call: NA; cdr3_aa: CASSVGPTDGYTF; cdr3_nt: TGTGCCAGCAGCGTCGGCCCCACGGATGGCTACACCTTC
v_call: TRBV2; clone_size: NA; cdr3_length: 15; j_call: TRBJ2-6; d_call: NA; cdr3_aa: CASRDLSSGANVLTF; cdr3_nt: TGTGCCAGCCGGGACCTCAGCTCTGGGGCCAACGTCCTGACTTTC
v_call: TRBV28; clone_size: NA; cdr3_length: 13; j_call: TRBJ2-7; d_call: TRBD2; cdr3_aa: CASIPGGSYEQYF; cdr3_nt: TGTGCCAGCATACCGGGGGGATCCTACGAGCAGTACTTC
v_call: TRBV7-6; clone_size: NA; cdr3_length: 14; j_call: TRBJ1-2; d_call: NA; cdr3_aa: CASSPGQVAYGYTF; cdr3_nt: TGTGCCAGCAGCCCGGGGCAGGTGGCCTATGGCTACACCTTC
v_call: TRBV10-2; clone_size: NA; cdr3_length: 13; j_call: TRBJ1-1; d_call: NA; cdr3_aa: CASSESGNTEAFF; cdr3_nt: TGCGCCAGCAGTGAGTCTGGAAACACTGAAGCTTTCTTT
v_call: TRBV9; clone_size: NA; cdr3_length: 14; j_call: TRBJ2-1; d_call: TRBD1; cdr3_aa: CASSPRGQNNEQFF; cdr3_nt: TGTGCCAGCAGCCCAAGGGGGCAAAACAATGAGCAGTTCTTC
v_call: TRBV6-5; clone_size: few; cdr3_length: 14; j_call: TRBJ2-7; d_call: NA; cdr3_aa: CASSYSTDTYEQYF; cdr3_nt: TGTGCCAGCAGTTACTCGACAGACACCTACGAGCAGTACTTC
v_call: TRBV9; clone_size: once; cdr3_length: 13; j_call: TRBJ1-2; d_call: NA; cdr3_aa: CASSVGQGYGYTF; cdr3_nt: TGTGCCAGCAGCGTAGGTCAGGGCTATGGCTACACCTTC
v_call: TRBV6-6; clone_size: NA; cdr3_length: 16; j_call: TRBJ2-3; d_call: NA; cdr3_aa: CASSYLRQGGTDTQYF; cdr3_nt: TGTGCCAGCAGTTACCTCCGACAGGGAGGTACAGATACGCAGTATTTT
v_call: TRBV9; clone_size: NA; cdr3_length: 11; j_call: TRBJ2-1; d_call: NA; cdr3_aa: CASSVSNEQFF; cdr3_nt: TGTGCCAGCAGCGTTAGCAATGAGCAGTTCTTC
v_call: TRBV7-2; clone_size: NA; cdr3_length: 13; j_call: TRBJ2-5; d_call: NA; cdr3_aa: CASSPGSRETQYF; cdr3_nt: TGTGCCAGCAGCCCAGGGAGCCGGGAGACCCAGTACTTC
v_call: TRBV19; clone_size: NA; cdr3_length: 13; j_call: TRBJ2-5; d_call: NA; cdr3_aa: CASSKRGGETQYF; cdr3_nt: TGTGCCAGTAGTAAAAGGGGCGGAGAGACCCAGTACTTC
v_call: TRBV28; clone_size: NA; cdr3_length: 15; j_call: TRBJ1-2; d_call: TRBD1; cdr3_aa: CASSPLLGRGNGYTF; cdr3_nt: TGTGCCAGCAGTCCTCTCCTTGGCAGGGGGAATGGCTACACCTTC
v_call: TRBV20-1; clone_size: few; cdr3_length: 11; j_call: TRBJ1-4; d_call: NA; cdr3_aa: CSARSEEKLFF; cdr3_nt: TGCAGTGCTAGGTCTGAGGAAAAACTGTTTTTT
v_call: TRBV19; clone_size: NA; cdr3_length: 15; j_call: TRBJ1-5; d_call: NA; cdr3_aa: CASSTRDGSNQPQHF; cdr3_nt: TGTGCCAGTAGTACCCGGGACGGTAGCAATCAGCCCCAGCATTTT
v_call: TRBV9; clone_size: NA; cdr3_length: 17; j_call: TRBJ2-4; d_call: NA; cdr3_aa: CASSAGSGRLAKNIQYF; cdr3_nt: TGTGCCAGCAGCGCCGGGTCCGGTAGGCTAGCCAAAAACATTCAGTACTTC